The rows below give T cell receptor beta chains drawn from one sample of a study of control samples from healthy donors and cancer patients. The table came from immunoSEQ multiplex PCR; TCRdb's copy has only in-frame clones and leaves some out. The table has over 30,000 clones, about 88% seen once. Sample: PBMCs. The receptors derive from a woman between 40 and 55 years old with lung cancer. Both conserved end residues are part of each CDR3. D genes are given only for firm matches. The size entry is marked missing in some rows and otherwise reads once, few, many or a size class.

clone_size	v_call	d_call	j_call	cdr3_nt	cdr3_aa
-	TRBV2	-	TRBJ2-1	TGTGCCAGCAGCCTTGACAGGTTTAGTGAGCAGTTCTTC	CASSLDRFSEQFF
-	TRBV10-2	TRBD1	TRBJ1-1	TGCGCCAGCAGGGACAGGGACTGGGGCACTGAAGCTTTCTTT	CASRDRDWGTEAFF
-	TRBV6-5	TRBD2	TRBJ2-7	TGTGCCACCAGACTAGCCGCCCGGGGGGGTGGGCAGTACTTC	CATRLAARGGGQYF
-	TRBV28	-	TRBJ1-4	TGTGCCAGCAGAACTGATATCGAGGGGGCTAATGAAAAACTGTTTTTT	CASRTDIEGANEKLFF
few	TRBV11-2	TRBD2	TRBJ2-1	TGTGCCAGCAGCTTAGATTCGGGTAGCGGGGAGCAGTTCTTC	CASSLDSGSGEQFF
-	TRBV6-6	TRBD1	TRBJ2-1	TGTGCCAGCAGTTCGCAGGGGGCGGATGAGCAGTTCTTC	CASSSQGADEQFF
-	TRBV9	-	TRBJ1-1	TGTGCCAGCAGCCTAAGGACAGCGAACACTGAAGCTTTCTTT	CASSLRTANTEAFF
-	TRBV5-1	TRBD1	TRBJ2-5	TGCGCCAGCAGCTCCCAGCCTCCGGACAGACAGGGTTTGTCCCAGTACTTC	CASSSQPPDRQGLSQYF
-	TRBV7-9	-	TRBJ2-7	TGTGCCAGCAGCCCGCTGGAGGGCTACGAGCAGTACTTC	CASSPLEGYEQYF
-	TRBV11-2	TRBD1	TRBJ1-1	TGTGCCAGCAGCTTAAGTTTGTGGGACAGTCATAACACTGAAGCTTTCTTT	CASSLSLWDSHNTEAFF
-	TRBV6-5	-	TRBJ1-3	TGTGCCAGCAGTACCACGGGTAGGGTCGGAAACACCATATATTTT	CASSTTGRVGNTIYF
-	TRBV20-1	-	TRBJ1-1	TGCAGTGCTAATGAAAGGGGATCGGCTACTGAAGCTTTCTTT	CSANERGSATEAFF
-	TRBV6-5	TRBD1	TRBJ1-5	TGTGCCAGCAGTCACAGGGGTGGGAGTCAGCCCCAGCATTTT	CASSHRGGSQPQHF
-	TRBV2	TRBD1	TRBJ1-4	TGTGCCAGCGGAGAACCGGGACAGGTTAATGAAAAACTGTTTTTT	CASGEPGQVNEKLFF
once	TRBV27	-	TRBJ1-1	TGTGCCAGCAGTCCCAGCAGGATTGGGACTGAAGCTTTCTTT	CASSPSRIGTEAFF
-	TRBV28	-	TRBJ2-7	TGTGCCAGCAGTGGCCTGGACAGTCCCTACGAGCAGTACTTC	CASSGLDSPYEQYF
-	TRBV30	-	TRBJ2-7	TGTGCCTGGAGTGGCGGGCTTCAGGGGCAGTACTTC	CAWSGGLQGQYF
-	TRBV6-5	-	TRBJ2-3	TGTGCCAGCCAAAGAGGGGGATTCACAGATACGCAGTATTTT	CASQRGGFTDTQYF
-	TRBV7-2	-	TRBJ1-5	TGTGCCAGCAGCTTAGCGGGGGGACCTAATCAGCCCCAGCATTTT	CASSLAGGPNQPQHF
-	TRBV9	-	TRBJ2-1	TGTGCCAGCAGCGTAGCGCCGGGGGGCGGGTTTAATGAGCAGTTCTTC	CASSVAPGGGFNEQFF
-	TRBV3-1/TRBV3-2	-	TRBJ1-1	TGTGCCAGCAGCCGATCCAACATCGGGCGGTTCGAAGCTTTCTTT	CASSRSNIGRFEAFF
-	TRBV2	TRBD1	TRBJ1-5	TGTGCCAGCAGCCCGACAGGGGGGAATCAGCCCCAGCATTTT	CASSPTGGNQPQHF
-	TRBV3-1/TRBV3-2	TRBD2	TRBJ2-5	TGTGCCAGCAGCCCCCGCACTAGCGGGGGGGGGACCCAGTACTTC	CASSPRTSGGGTQYF
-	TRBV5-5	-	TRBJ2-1	TGTGCCAGCAGCCTTCTCTCGGAAGGGTACAATGAGCAGTTCTTC	CASSLLSEGYNEQFF
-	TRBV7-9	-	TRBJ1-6	TGTGCCAGCAGCGCGATAGGTAATTCACCCCTCCACTTT	CASSAIGNSPLHF
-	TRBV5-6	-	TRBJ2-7	TGTGCCAGCAGCGGAGGGCTGGGCATCTACGAGCAGTACTTC	CASSGGLGIYEQYF
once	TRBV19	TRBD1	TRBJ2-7	TGTGCCAGTAGTATGTCCGGGACAGGGCAATACCGCGAGCAGTACTTC	CASSMSGTGQYREQYF
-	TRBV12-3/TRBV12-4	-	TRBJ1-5	TGTGCCAGCAGTTTAAGGGGGTATCAGCCCCAGCATTTT	CASSLRGYQPQHF
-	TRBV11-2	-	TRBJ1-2	TGTGCCAGCAGCCCGACACGGCAGACCGGCTACACCTTC	CASSPTRQTGYTF
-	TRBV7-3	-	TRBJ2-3	TGTGCCAGCAGCCAGAGCGGACCTAGCACAGATACGCAGTATTTT	CASSQSGPSTDTQYF
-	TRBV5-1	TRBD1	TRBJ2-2	TGCGCCAGCAGCTCCCTACTACAGGGGGCCGCCGGGGAGCTGTTTTTT	CASSSLLQGAAGELFF
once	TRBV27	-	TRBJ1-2	TGTGCCAGCAGTTTCAATGGCATGAGTGGCTACACCTTC	CASSFNGMSGYTF
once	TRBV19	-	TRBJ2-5	TGTGCCAGTAGTATACGAGGGTACCAAGAGACCCAGTACTTC	CASSIRGYQETQYF
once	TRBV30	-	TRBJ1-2	TGTGCCTGGAGTGTAGGAGGCTATGGCTACACCTTC	CAWSVGGYGYTF
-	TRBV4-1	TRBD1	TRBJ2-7	TGCGCCAGCAGCCAACGGACAGGGGTCTACGAGCAGTACTTC	CASSQRTGVYEQYF